The clone carrying this TCR beta chain was observed a handful of times. Antigen: not known. The data are from a study of regulatory T cells in long-lasting Graves disease. About the research overall: Under 3 months of antithyroid drugs had been taken by newly diagnosed Graves' patients. General study findings and limits: Persistent patients had more shared public clonotypes (under 3,000) than new patients (about 880).

Time point noted: newly diagnosed GD, antithyroid drugs for less than 3 months. The TCR library used RNA extracted from PBMCs. With iRepertoire HTBI primers and Arm-PCR of CDR3 regions, TCR beta libraries were built. TCRdb ran MiXCR on the multiplex PCR reads and lists one entry per CDR3 protein. This table has approximately 400,000 distinct CDR3 sequences, approximately 16% appearing once. The CDR3 extends over 13 amino acids. Trimming cost V 6 bases and J 4 bases, with 11 bases left between them. The same specimen was also included in a second study, on T cells in Graves' hyperthyroidism and ophthalmopathy. From that study: Thyroid ultrasound and orbital computed tomography, with clinical symptoms and serum thyroxine and TRAb, informed diagnoses. Ophthalmopathy prediction by the model preceded onset by a median approximately 6.9 months.

The TCR was taken from a woman in her thirties or forties with Graves disease. The chain carries TRBV12-3 or TRBV12-4 and TRBJ2-3; D is undetermined. The sequenced sample was peripheral blood mononuclear cells (PBMCs), obtained at new diagnosis, from a patient treated with antithyroid drugs. CDR3: CASSPRAADTQYF. In nucleotides, the CDR3 is TGTGCCAGCAGCCCCCGGGCTGCAGATACGCAGTATTTT.